This T cell receptor (beta chain) was observed in a study of PD-1 blockade in classical Hodgkin lymphoma. At the level of the study: The study gave patients nivolumab 3 mg/kg intravenously every 2 weeks.

Concerning this clone: The antigen remains undetermined.

Regarding the study as a whole: Baseline TCR diversity was reportedly lower in newly diagnosed patients than in healthy donors. It was reported as lower still in relapsed/refractory patients.

Sequencing was performed with immunoSEQ multiplex PCR; in TCRdb, only in-frame clones are kept and a portion is missing. Of about 110,000 clones listed, about 88% were seen once; the top ten hold 15% to 20%. The CDR3 runs 11 residues. Germline V gene lookup returns CDR1 DFQATT and CDR2 SNEGSKA (reference sequence). The germline V and J ends were trimmed by 7 bases and 2 bases, with 8 bases remaining between them. Brentuximab vedotin exposure varied among the patients, all of whom had relapsed after autologous stem cell transplantation. Sequenced material: peripheral blood mononuclear cells (PBMCs), taken before the second cycle of nivolumab. This chain uses TRBV20-1 with TRBJ1-2, with D hard to call. The receptor's source is a human donor with classical Hodgkin lymphoma. The CDR3, as DNA: TGCAGTGGCAGAGGCAACTATGGCTACACCTTC. Translated, it gives CSGRGNYGYTF.